The 2 T cell receptor beta chains below all came from one sample that was sequenced in a study of blood T cell repertoires in COVID-19. TCRdb's table, derived via immunoSEQ multiplex PCR, lists solely in-frame clones and lacks some. The profile covers under 200,000 clones, with 86% appearing a single time and 11% taken by the ten largest. The sample consisted of peripheral blood. The receptors here all came from a woman between 55 and 75 years old with COVID-19, enrolled during active disease.

As DNA, the CDR3 is TGTGCCAGCAGCCAACTGACCTACGAGCAGTACTTC. Translating gives CASSQLTYEQYF. The V call is TRBV28, the J call TRBJ2-7, with D unclear. Trimming stripped 6 bases from V and 2 bases from J, with 8 bases between. This CDR3 comprises 12 residues. Germline V gene lookup returns CDR1 MDHEN and CDR2 SYDVKM.

This chain connects TRBV4-3 to TRBJ2-7; D might be TRBD2 (5 bases). V was shortened by 4 bases and J by 4 bases, with 11 bases between the two germline ends. Germline CDR1 and CDR2: LGHNA and YSLEER. The CDR3 covers 13 residues. DNA of the CDR3: TGCGCCAGCAGCCTAAAAGAGGGTTACGAGCAGTACTTC. Its protein product is CASSLKEGYEQYF.